Detailed here is one T cell receptor beta chain. A read error may produce the germline difference seen at one junction end. This entry comes from a study of blood T cell repertoires in COVID-19. As for the study in general: COVID-19 samples, acute and convalescent, were from the United States, Italy and Spain.

Germline loops: CDR1 GTSNPN, CDR2 SVGIG (reference sequence). This CDR3 contains 13 residues. Measured with immunoSEQ multiplex PCR; TCRdb has only the in-frame clones, and not every one. In the table there are some 170,000 clones, roughly 79% of which are singletons. The material sequenced was peripheral blood. The rearrangement uses TRBV30 and TRBJ1-4; D might be TRBD1 (5 bases). The sequence derives from a middle-aged woman with COVID-19, enrolled during active disease. The DNA of the CDR3 is TGTGCCTGGAACCGACAGCCTAAGGAAAAACTGTTTTTT. This sequence encodes CAWNRQPKEKLFF.